This entry concerns a single TCR beta chain. The data derive from a study of technical replicates of blood from several donors. Method: immunoSEQ multiplex PCR; TCRdb's copy keeps in-frame clones and lacks some. The sample has around 78,000 clones, 94% seen once. V trimming: 5 bases; J trimming: 3 bases; junction bases outside the gene matches: 10. The CDR3 runs 17 residues. CDR1 SEHNR and CDR2 FQNEAQ come from the germline V gene (reference sequence). J is TRBJ2-2 and V is TRBV7-9, with 9 bases that match TRBD1. This TCR derives from a human donor in good health. The sequenced sample consisted of T cells isolated from PBMCs. CDR3 coding DNA: TGTGCCAGCAGCCCATCCTTGGACAGGGGAGACACCGGGGAGCTGTTTTTT. Residues: CASSPSLDRGDTGELFF.